What follows are 11 T cell receptor beta chains derived from one specimen sequenced in a study of response to subunit inactivated influenza vaccine. TCRdb passed the RT-PCR reads through MiXCR, listing each CDR3 protein once. The sample records around 790,000 distinct CDR3 sequences, 21% being singletons. Sequenced material: PBMCs from blood, taken more than 4 days after vaccination. These receptors were obtained from a man in his fifties who received an inactivated influenza vaccine.

This clonotype came up a few times. This chain joins TRBV7-8 and TRBJ2-7; D perhaps matches TRBD2 (5 bases). This CDR3 contains 15 residues. The ends were cut back, 1 base at V and 1 base at J, with 11 bases in the middle. Per the germline V gene, CDR1 is SGHVS and CDR2 is FQNEAQ. The CDR3: CASSLGGQSSYEQYF. DNA of the CDR3: TGTGCCAGCAGCTTAGGAGGGCAGAGTTCCTACGAGCAGTACTTC. Variable domain in full (rest from reference TRBV7-8 and TRBJ2-7): GAGVSQSPRYKVAKRGQDVALRCDPISGHVSLFWYQQALGQGPEFLTYFQNEAQLDKSGLPSDRFFAERPEGSVSTLKIQRTQQEDSAVYLCASSLGGQSSYEQYFGPGTRLTVT.

V and J are TRBV24-1 and TRBJ2-1, with 8 bases fitting TRBD2. CDR1 is KGHDR and CDR2 is SFDVKD in the germline V gene. The CDR3 totals 17 residues. The trim removed 3 bases at V and 5 bases at J, leaving 11 bases unmatched. CDR3 amino acids: CATSDGTSYFSNNEQFF. CDR3 DNA: TGTGCCACCAGTGATGGGACTAGTTATTTCTCGAACAATGAGCAGTTCTTC.

This clonotype was recorded a few times. The CDR3: CSVATLVADTQYF. CDR3 nucleotides: TGCAGCGTCGCCACCCTGGTAGCAGATACGCAGTATTTT. The V and J genes are TRBV29-1 and TRBJ2-3, with D unclear. V shed 6 bases and J shed 4 bases, with 14 bases lying between them. Germline CDR1 SQVTM, CDR2 ANQGSEA. This CDR3 is built from 13 residues.

The chain carries TRBV11-2 and TRBJ1-1; D is unresolved. Germline V gene sequence: CDR1 SGHAT, CDR2 FQNNGV. Trimming took 2 bases from V and 0 from J, leaving 13 bases between them. This CDR3 is 16 amino acids long. CDR3 DNA sequence: TGTGCCAGCAGCTTAAGGAAGCCGACATTGAACACTGAAGCTTTCTTT. It codes for CASSLRKPTLNTEAFF.

In this sample, this clonotype turned up a few times. The chain couples TRBV15 to TRBJ2-1; 9 bases map to TRBD2. J was trimmed by 6 bases and V by 0 bases; bases with no gene match: 3. Germline CDR1 is LNHNV and CDR2 is YYDKDF (reference sequence). The CDR3 contains 15 residues. The CDR3 region has the DNA TGTGCCACCAGCAGAGAGAAGCGGGAGGTCAATGAGCAGTTCTTC. This encodes CATSREKREVNEQFF.

In this sample, this clonotype turned up many times. The J gene is TRBJ2-3, the V gene TRBV5-1; either TRBD1 or TRBD2 may supply D (5 bases each). The V gene lost 4 bases and the J gene lost 2 bases, with 11 bases spanning the gap. Germline V gives CDR1 SGHRS, CDR2 YFSETQ. The CDR3 covers 14 residues. For the CDR3, the DNA is TGCGCCAGCAGCCGGGACCAGCCCACAGATACGCAGTATTTT. Translation gives CASSRDQPTDTQYF. The variable domain in full, with the rest retrieved from reference TRBV5-1 and TRBJ2-3, is KAGVTQTPRYLIKTRGQQVTLSCSPISGHRSVSWYQQTPGQGLQFLFEYFSETQRNKGNFPGRFSGRQFSNSRSEMNVSTLELGDSALYLCASSRDQPTDTQYFGPGTRLTVL.

The chain uses TRBV10-3 and TRBJ2-2, with TRBD1 identical over 10 bases. The CDR3 is made up of 16 amino acids. V dropped 7 bases and J dropped 5; count of bases not matched to a gene: 10. Germline-derived CDR1 and CDR2 are ENHRY and SYGVKD. The CDR3 bases are TGTGCCATCAATAAAAAAGGACAGGGGGGAACCGGGGAGCTGTTTTTT. It translates to CAINKKGQGGTGELFF.

The chain recombines TRBV9 with TRBJ2-7; 9 bases are a match to TRBD1. The germline CDR1 and CDR2 sequences are SGDLS and YYNGEE. V shed 3 bases, J shed 7 bases, and the junction held 11 bases outside the gene matches. This CDR3 contains 15 residues. CDR3 nucleotides: TGTGCCAGCAGCGGGGGACAGGGAGGCTTTAGAGAGCAGTACTTC. This sequence encodes CASSGGQGGFREQYF.

The chain employs TRBV30 and TRBJ2-1; D unclear. This CDR3 has 15 amino acids. The V end lost 0 bases, the J end lost 2 bases, and 11 bases lay between the germline ends. Germline V gene lookup returns CDR1 GTSNPN and CDR2 SVGIG (reference sequence). The CDR3 spells CAWSVETQTYNEQFF. CDR3 in DNA: TGTGCCTGGAGTGTTGAGACGCAGACCTACAATGAGCAGTTCTTC.

This clonotype was seen only a few times. J is TRBJ2-7 and V is TRBV10-3; TRBD2 matches at 9 bases. This CDR3 region has 15 residues. Germline assignment: CDR1 ENHRY and CDR2 SYGVKD. V trimming: 3 bases; J trimming: 0 bases; junction bases outside the gene matches: 3. The CDR3 spells CAISEISGGSYEQYF. The CDR3 DNA follows: TGTGCCATCAGTGAAATTAGCGGGGGCTCCTACGAGCAGTACTTC.

The chain is built from TRBV30 and TRBJ1-5; D is undetermined. The CDR3 is made up of 13 amino acids. V lost 2 bases to trimming and J lost 5 bases, with 10 bases between them. Germline values: CDR1 GTSNPN, CDR2 SVGIG (reference sequence). For the CDR3, the DNA is TGTGCCTGGAGTTACGGTTCCGATCAGCCCCAGCATTTT. Translating it yields CAWSYGSDQPQHF.